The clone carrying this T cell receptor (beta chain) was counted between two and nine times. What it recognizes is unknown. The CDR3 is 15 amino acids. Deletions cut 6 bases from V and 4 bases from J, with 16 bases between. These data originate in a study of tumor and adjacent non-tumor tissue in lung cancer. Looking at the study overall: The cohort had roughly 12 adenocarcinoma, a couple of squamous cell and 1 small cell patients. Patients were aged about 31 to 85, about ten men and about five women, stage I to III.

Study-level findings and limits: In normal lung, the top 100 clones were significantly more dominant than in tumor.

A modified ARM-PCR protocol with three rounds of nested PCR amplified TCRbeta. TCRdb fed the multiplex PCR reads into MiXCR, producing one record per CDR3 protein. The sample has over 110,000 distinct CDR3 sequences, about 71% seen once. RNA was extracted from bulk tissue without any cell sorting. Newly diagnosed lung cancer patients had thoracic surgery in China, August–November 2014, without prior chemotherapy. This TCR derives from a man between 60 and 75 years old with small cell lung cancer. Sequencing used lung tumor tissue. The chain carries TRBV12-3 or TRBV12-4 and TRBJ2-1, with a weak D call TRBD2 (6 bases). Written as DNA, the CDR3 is TGTGCCAGCAGGCAAGCCGGGACTCGTTACAATGAGCAGTTCTTC. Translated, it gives CASRQAGTRYNEQFF.